What follows are 29 T cell receptor beta chains derived from one specimen sequenced in a study of T cell repertoires in cytomegalovirus infection. TCRdb ran MiXCR on the reads and lists one entry per CDR3 protein. The table includes some 900,000 distinct CDR3 sequences, 32% detected once. Their antigens are not known. The sample here was cultured CD8+ T cells from PBMCs, taken from culture after CMV antigen stimulation. The source of these receptors is a human donor in good health (CMV status not recorded). Some clones in this sample may be carry-over from other donors' samples.

The gene calls are TRBV6-6 and TRBJ2-3; D tentatively fits TRBD1 or TRBD2 (5 bases each). The CDR3 contains 11 residues. The V end lost 8 bases, the J end lost 6 bases, and 9 bases lay between the germline ends. The germline V gene encodes CDR1 MNHNY and CDR2 SVGAGI (reference sequence). The CDR3 loop is CASQGEDTQYF. DNA of the CDR3: TGTGCCAGCCAAGGGGAGGATACGCAGTATTTT.

The chain is built from TRBV5-4 and TRBJ1-2; the D gene is possibly TRBD1 (6 bases). This CDR3 contains 14 residues. The ends were cut back, 2 bases at V and 2 bases at J, with 10 bases in the middle. Looked up from germline, CDR1 is SGHNT and CDR2 is YYREEE (reference sequence). Here the CDR3 reads CASSFPGVNYGYTF. CDR3 DNA sequence: TGTGCCAGCAGCTTTCCAGGGGTCAACTATGGCTACACCTTC.

This clonotype has only a few counts. This chain joins TRBV6-2 or TRBV6-3 and TRBJ2-1, with D perhaps matching TRBD1 (6 bases). Germline V gene sequence: CDR1 MNHEY, CDR2 SVGEGT. Between the trimmed V and J ends, which lost 2 bases and 5 bases, there was a span of 13 bases. The CDR3 covers 15 residues. Written as DNA, the CDR3 is TGTGCCAGCAGTTACCTCAGGGGTTTAGACAATGAGCAGTTCTTC. This encodes CASSYLRGLDNEQFF.

As regards this clonotype: A single base separates this from a much larger clone, so it may be a read error. CDR3 sequence: CASSNCPGQGNEQFF. In DNA form, the CDR3 reads TGTGCCAGCAGTAATTGTCCGGGACAGGGGAATGAGCAGTTCTTC. The chain recombines TRBV12-3 or TRBV12-4 with TRBJ2-1; 10 nucleotides line up with TRBD1. There are 15 residues in the CDR3. Unmatched junction bases numbered 8, after V lost 5 bases and J lost 7 bases.

This clonotype was detected ten times or more. This chain links TRBV12-3 or TRBV12-4 with TRBJ2-2; D possibly corresponds to TRBD2 (5 bases). V gave up 8 bases and J gave up 4 bases, with 11 bases separating them. CDR3 length: 13 amino acids. This CDR3 reads CASAGPTTGELFF. CDR3 nucleotide sequence: TGTGCCAGCGCGGGCCCAACCACCGGGGAGCTGTTTTTT.

The V call is TRBV7-4, the J call TRBJ2-5, with D perhaps matching TRBD1 (6 bases). The CDR3 is 15 residues long. Germline V gives CDR1 SGHVT, CDR2 SQSDAQ. Trimming pared 3 bases from V and 3 bases from J, leaving 14 bases between. The chain's CDR3 is CASSFPAGQKETQYF. The CDR3 nucleotides read TGTGCCAGCAGCTTTCCCGCCGGACAGAAAGAGACCCAGTACTTC. The complete variable domain, with remaining parts taken from reference TRBV7-4 and TRBJ2-5, reads GAGVSQSPRYKVAKRGRDVALRCDSISGHVTLYWYRQTLGQGSEVLTYSQSDAQRDKSGRPSGRFSAERPERSVSTLKIQRTEQGDSAVYLCASSFPAGQKETQYFGPGTRLLVL.

V gene TRBV7-6 combines with J gene TRBJ2-2; maybe TRBD2 (6 bases). Trimming took 4 bases from V and 5 from J, leaving 14 bases between them. Per the germline V gene, CDR1 is SGHVS and CDR2 is FNYEAQ. CDR3 length equals 15 residues. The CDR3 DNA follows: TGTGCCAGCAGCTCGGGACTGCAGGGAACCGGGGAGCTGTTTTTT. It yields the protein CASSSGLQGTGELFF. The whole variable domain, remainder taken from reference TRBV7-6 and TRBJ2-2, is GAGVSQSPRYKVTKRGQDVALRCDPISGHVSLYWYRQALGQGPEFLTYFNYEAQQDKSGLPNDRFSAERPEGSISTLTIQRTEQRDSAMYRCASSSGLQGTGELFFGEGSRLTVL.

This clonotype has a handful of counts. DNA of the CDR3: TGTGCCAGCAGTGCGGATCCCTATGGCTACACCTTC. It encodes CASSADPYGYTF. The V gene is TRBV2, the J gene TRBJ1-2, with unresolved D. V was pared by 4 bases and J by 4 bases, with 7 bases between. Germline loops: CDR1 SNHLY, CDR2 FYNNEI. The CDR3 totals 12 residues.

This rearrangement joins TRBV6-6 to TRBJ2-7; 10 bases fit TRBD1. Germline V CDR1 and CDR2: MNHNY, SVGAGI (reference sequence). CDR3 length: 16 amino acids. The CDR3 nucleotides read TGTACCAGCAGTTACTCTTATTTTGGGACAGGGGAAGAGCAGTACGTC. It codes for CTSSYSYFGTGEEQYV.

This clonotype has a handful of counts. The chain joins TRBV20-1 to TRBJ1-2; D is perhaps TRBD1 (5 bases). The germline V gene encodes CDR1 DFQATT and CDR2 SNEGSKA (reference sequence). The V end lost 0 bases, the J end lost 2 bases, and 7 bases lay between the germline ends. The CDR3 has 13 residues. For the CDR3, the DNA is TGCAGTGCTAGAGAGACAGCAAACTATGGCTACACCTTC. This gives the protein CSARETANYGYTF.

The chain recombines TRBV19 with TRBJ1-1, with TRBD1 matching over 8 bases. Germline V gene sequence: CDR1 LNHDA, CDR2 SQIVND (reference sequence). This CDR3 contains 15 residues. V gave up 9 bases and J gave up 7 bases; unmatched junction bases: 16. CDR3 amino acids: CASSRGGTGNFEAFF. CDR3 DNA sequence: TGTGCCAGCTCCAGGGGCGGGACAGGAAACTTTGAAGCTTTCTTT.

The chain uses TRBV4-1 and TRBJ1-6; D ambiguous. CDR1 is MGHRA and CDR2 is YSYEKL in the germline V gene. The CDR3 is made up of 14 amino acids. The V end was cut by 3 bases, the J end by 7 bases, with 10 bases between. CDR3 region: CASSHAADNSPLHF. The CDR3 coding sequence is TGCGCCAGCAGCCACGCCGCGGACAATTCACCCCTCCACTTT.

This clonotype was counted at least ten times. This chain's CDR3 is CASSLSGGAEDTQYF. CDR3 sequence (DNA): TGTGCCAGCAGTTTGAGCGGGGGGGCCGAGGATACGCAGTATTTT. This chain joins TRBV7-2 and TRBJ2-3; 10 bases agree with TRBD2. The ends lost 6 bases at V and 6 bases at J; junction bases unmatched: 9. Germline-derived CDR1 and CDR2 are SGHTA and FQGNSA. The CDR3 extends over 15 amino acids.

In regard to this clonotype: A much more abundant neighbour one base away suggests this may be a read error. The genes are TRBV2 and TRBJ2-2, with 8 positions matching TRBD1. Germline CDR1 and CDR2: SNHLY and FYNNEI. This CDR3 has 15 residues. The CDR3 protein is CASRLQGAGTEELFF. CDR3 coding DNA: TGTGCCAGCAGATTGCAGGGGGCCGGCACCGAGGAGCTGTTTTTT.

This chain's CDR3 is CASSQRGQGANTGELFF. In DNA form, the CDR3 reads TGCGCCAGCAGCCAGAGGGGACAGGGGGCAAACACCGGGGAGCTGTTTTTT. V is TRBV5-1 and J is TRBJ2-2; 12 bases match TRBD1. V trimming: 4 bases; J trimming: 2 bases; junction bases outside the gene matches: 6. The CDR3 extends over 17 amino acids. Germline V gene data show CDR1 as SGHRS and CDR2 as YFSETQ.

V is TRBV7-3 and J is TRBJ2-1; D possibly corresponds to TRBD1 (7 bases). This CDR3 is built from 16 residues. Germline-derived CDR1 and CDR2 are SGHTA and FQGTGA. V was clipped by 5 bases and J by 4 bases, with 18 bases between them. The CDR3 loop is CASSLQGSGLYNEQFF. CDR3 bases: TGTGCCAGCAGCCTACAGGGGAGCGGGTTGTACAATGAGCAGTTCTTC.

The chain has TRBV5-1 and TRBJ1-1, with a tentative D call TRBD1 (5 bases). V dropped 2 bases and J dropped 7 bases, with 15 bases sitting between them. Germline V gene sequence: CDR1 SGHRS, CDR2 YFSETQ. The CDR3 has 14 amino acids. CDR3 bases: TGCGCCAGCAGCTTCACCGGGACCAAGGGTGAAGCTTTCTTT. It is translated as CASSFTGTKGEAFF. Combining the CDR3 with reference TRBV5-1 and TRBJ1-1 gives the whole variable domain KAGVTQTPRYLIKTRGQQVTLSCSPISGHRSVSWYQQTPGQGLQFLFEYFSETQRNKGNFPGRFSGRQFSNSRSEMNVSTLELGDSALYLCASSFTGTKGEAFFGQGTRLTVV.

In this sample, this clonotype turned up many times. This chain connects TRBV7-9 to TRBJ1-5; 7 bases map to TRBD1. Germline assignment: CDR1 SEHNR and CDR2 FQNEAQ (reference sequence). The CDR3 sequence is 17 residues long. V shed 5 bases and J 4 bases; nucleotides not matched to a gene: 14. The CDR3 spells CASSPGPTGVGNQPQHF. CDR3 bases: TGTGCCAGCAGCCCCGGACCCACAGGGGTAGGTAATCAGCCCCAGCATTTT.

This clonotype turned up a few times. The gene calls are TRBV7-9 and TRBJ1-2; D remains unclear. The CDR3 contains 12 residues. The germline V gene has CDR1 SEHNR and CDR2 FQNEAQ (reference sequence). V was pared by 7 bases and J by 6 bases, with 12 bases between. CDR3 in DNA: TGTGCCAGCACCCCTTCTAGAAATGGCTACACCTTC. Protein product: CASTPSRNGYTF.

A note on this clonotype: A much larger clone lies one base from this, so it may be a read error. The genes are TRBV7-6 and TRBJ2-1, with TRBD1 as a possible D gene (6 bases). There are 13 residues in the CDR3. Looked up from germline, CDR1 is SGHVS and CDR2 is FNYEAQ. CDR3 in amino acids: CVSSNRVWNEQFF. CDR3 nucleotides: TGTGTCAGCAGCAACAGGGTTTGGAATGAGCAGTTCTTC.

This clonotype has just a few counts. The V gene is TRBV4-2, the J gene TRBJ2-7, with TRBD2 as a possible D gene (6 bases). The germline CDR1 and CDR2 sequences are LGHNA and YNFKEQ. The CDR3 contains 16 residues. V shed 1 base and J shed 4 bases, with 17 bases lying between them. CDR3 sequence reads: CASSQVAGPLGYEQYF. CDR3 in DNA: TGTGCCAGCAGCCAAGTGGCGGGACCCCTCGGATACGAGCAGTACTTC.

This clonotype has more than one count but fewer than ten. The chain links TRBV5-6 to TRBJ2-3; 10 positions agree with TRBD1. This CDR3 is 19 amino acids long. Germline assignment: CDR1 SGHDT and CDR2 YYEEEE. J lost 4 bases, V lost 4 bases, and 18 bases had no gene match. The DNA of the CDR3 is TGTGCCAGCAGCCCCGTCCCGGGACAGGGGATGTATGGCGCAGATACGCAGTATTTT. Protein sequence: CASSPVPGQGMYGADTQYF.

The genes are TRBV27 and TRBJ2-2; D possibly corresponds to TRBD1 (5 bases). The germline V gene encodes CDR1 MNHEY and CDR2 SMNVEV (reference sequence). This CDR3 has 16 amino acids. V gave up 7 bases and J gave up 1 base, with 16 bases separating them. CDR3 protein: CASISSTDRNTGELFF. The CDR3, as DNA: TGTGCCAGCATCTCCTCGACAGACCGGAACACCGGGGAGCTGTTTTTT.

This clonotype occurred a few times. This sequence joins TRBV12-3 or TRBV12-4 and TRBJ1-5, with D maybe TRBD1 (6 bases). With 6 bases removed from V and 1 base from J, the gap between germline ends came to 13 bases. The CDR3 runs to 15 residues. The CDR3 spells CASRGGGMSNQPQHF. CDR3 in DNA: TGTGCCAGCAGGGGAGGGGGAATGAGCAATCAGCCCCAGCATTTT.

The chain links TRBV20-1 to TRBJ2-3; TRBD1 matches at 8 bases. Looked up from germline, CDR1 is DFQATT and CDR2 is SNEGSKA (reference sequence). After removal of 6 bases from V and 0 bases from J, the junction contained 8 bases not matched to a gene. This CDR3 contains 15 residues. CDR3 DNA: TGCAGTGCACCGGACAGGGACTCTAGCACAGATACGCAGTATTTT. The encoded protein is CSAPDRDSSTDTQYF.

In this sample, this clonotype turned up a few times. This rearrangement joins TRBV9 to TRBJ2-2; D gene uncertain. The CDR3 is 17 amino acids. Germline V gene data show CDR1 as SGDLS and CDR2 as YYNGEE. Trimming left V 5 bases short and J 2 bases short, with 19 bases between. In DNA, the CDR3 is TGTGCCAGCAGGGATGCCCCGACGGCAGTTAACACCGGGGAGCTGTTTTTT. Encoded protein: CASRDAPTAVNTGELFF.

This clonotype has ten or more counts. CDR3 bases: TGTGCCAGCAGCCCGACAGCTTCCTACGAGCAGTACGTC. Its translation is CASSPTASYEQYV. V gene TRBV7-9 combines with J gene TRBJ2-7; D possibly corresponds to TRBD1 (5 bases). V lost 5 bases and J lost 1, with 9 bases in between. The CDR3 contains 13 residues. CDR1 is SEHNR and CDR2 is FQNEAQ in the germline V gene (reference sequence).

This clonotype was detected only a few times. The chain combines TRBV27 with TRBJ1-1; weak D call: TRBD1 (5 bases). The germline V gene encodes CDR1 MNHEY and CDR2 SMNVEV (reference sequence). The CDR3 sequence is 11 residues long. V was trimmed by 7 bases and J by 8 bases, leaving 11 bases between them. The CDR3: CASTVGGEAFF. CDR3 DNA sequence: TGTGCCAGCACCGTGGGGGGAGAAGCTTTCTTT.

This clonotype was seen more than once but under ten times. The chain couples TRBV11-2 to TRBJ2-7, with TRBD2 identical over 8 bases. CDR1 is SGHAT, CDR2 FQNNGV, per germline. This CDR3 has 15 residues. The junction had 10 bases not matched to a gene; V was cut back by 5 bases and J by 4 bases. The DNA for the CDR3 is TGTGCCAGCAGCACCTTTGCGGGGGGCGGGTACGAGCAGTACGTC. Encoded protein: CASSTFAGGGYEQYV.